This T cell receptor beta chain was captured in a study of shared clonotypes between healthy human individuals. V lost 5 bases, J lost 1 base, and 9 bases lay in between. CDR1 is SGHTA and CDR2 is FQGNSA in the germline V gene. The CDR3 is made up of 13 amino acids. Only CD45RO-negative cells positively selected for CCR7 counted as naive CD8 cells, so terminally differentiated effector memory CD45RA+ cells were excluded. Using immunoSEQ multiplex PCR, the repertoire was profiled, and TCRdb retains in-frame clones only, with some absent. The data contain over 2 million clones, roughly 94% of them singletons.

Input material: naive CD8+ T cells sorted from blood. This TCR was sampled from a man aged 18 to 29 in good health. The chain joins TRBV7-2 to TRBJ2-7; D might be TRBD1 (5 bases). The CDR3 region has the DNA TGTGCCAGCAGCCAGGGCGGATCCTACGAGCAGTACTTC. It yields the protein CASSQGGSYEQYF.